This TCR beta chain was observed in a study of control samples from healthy donors and cancer patients. The CDR3 extends over 13 amino acids. Germline CDR1 is SNHLY and CDR2 is FYNNEI. Trimming cost V 7 bases and J 1 base, with 9 bases left between them. The method was immunoSEQ multiplex PCR; TCRdb's version includes in-frame clones alone and lacks a portion of them. The profile shows 45,000 to 55,000 clones, around 95% of them singletons. Specimen: blood. The chain links TRBV2 to TRBJ2-3; D call uncertain. The sequence was obtained from a man in his thirties or forties in good health. The CDR3 sequence is CASTGFGTDTQYF. CDR3 nucleotide sequence: TGTGCCAGCACGGGCTTTGGCACAGATACGCAGTATTTT.